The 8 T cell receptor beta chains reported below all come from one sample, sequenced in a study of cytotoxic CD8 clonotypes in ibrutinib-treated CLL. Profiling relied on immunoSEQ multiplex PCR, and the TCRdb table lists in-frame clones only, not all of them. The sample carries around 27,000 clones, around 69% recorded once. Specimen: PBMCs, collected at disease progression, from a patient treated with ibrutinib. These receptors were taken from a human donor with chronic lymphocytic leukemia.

The CDR3: CASSVDSKGWYQETQYF. CDR3 in DNA: TGTGCCAGTAGTGTCGACAGTAAAGGATGGTACCAAGAGACCCAGTACTTC. This sequence joins TRBV19 and TRBJ2-5, with D possibly being TRBD1 (5 bases). The ends were cut back, 5 bases at V and 0 bases at J, with 19 bases in the middle. Germline lookup yields CDR1 LNHDA and CDR2 SQIVND (reference sequence). The CDR3 loop spans 17 amino acids.

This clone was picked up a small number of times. The DNA for the CDR3 is TGTGCCAGCAGTTACTCTAGTCAGGATGAAGCTTTCTTT. Translation gives CASSYSSQDEAFF. J is TRBJ1-1 and V is TRBV6-5; D is ambiguous. V was cut by 0 bases and J by 7 bases, with 9 bases left in between. CDR1 and CDR2 from the germline V gene are MNHEY and SVGAGI. CDR3 length: 13 residues.

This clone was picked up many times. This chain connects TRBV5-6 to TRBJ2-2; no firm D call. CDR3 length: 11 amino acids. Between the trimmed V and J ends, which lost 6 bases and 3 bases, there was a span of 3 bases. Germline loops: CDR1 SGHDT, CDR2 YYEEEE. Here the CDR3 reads CASTDTGELFF. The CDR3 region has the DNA TGTGCCAGCACCGACACCGGGGAGCTGTTTTTT.

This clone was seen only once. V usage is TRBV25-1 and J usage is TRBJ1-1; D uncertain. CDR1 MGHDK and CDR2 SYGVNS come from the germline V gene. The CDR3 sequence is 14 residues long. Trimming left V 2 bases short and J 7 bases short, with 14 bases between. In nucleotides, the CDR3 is TGTGCCAGCAGTGAAATATCCGGGGTCAGTGAAGCTTTCTTT. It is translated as CASSEISGVSEAFF. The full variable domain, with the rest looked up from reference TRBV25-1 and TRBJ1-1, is EADIYQTPRYLVIGTGKKITLECSQTMGHDKMYWYQQDPGMELHLIHYSYGVNSTEKGDLSSESTVSRIRTEHFPLTLESARPSHTSQYLCASSEISGVSEAFFGQGTRLTVV.

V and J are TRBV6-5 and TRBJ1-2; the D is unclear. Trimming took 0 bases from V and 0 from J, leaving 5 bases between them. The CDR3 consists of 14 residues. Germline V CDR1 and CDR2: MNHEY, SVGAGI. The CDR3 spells CASSYSTANYGYTF. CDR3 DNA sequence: TGTGCCAGCAGTTACTCAACAGCTAACTATGGCTACACCTTC.

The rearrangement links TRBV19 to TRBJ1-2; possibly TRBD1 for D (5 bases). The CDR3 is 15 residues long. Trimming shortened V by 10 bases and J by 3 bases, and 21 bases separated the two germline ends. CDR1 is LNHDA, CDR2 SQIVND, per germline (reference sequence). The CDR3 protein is CATRGTDGGDYGYTF. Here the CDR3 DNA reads TGTGCCACCCGGGGGACCGACGGAGGGGACTATGGCTACACCTTC. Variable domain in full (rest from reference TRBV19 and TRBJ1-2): DGGITQSPKYLFRKEGQNVTLSCEQNLNHDAMYWYRQDPGQGLRLIYYSQIVNDFQKGDIAEGYSVSREKKESFPLTVTSAQKNPTAFYLCATRGTDGGDYGYTFGSGTRLTVV.

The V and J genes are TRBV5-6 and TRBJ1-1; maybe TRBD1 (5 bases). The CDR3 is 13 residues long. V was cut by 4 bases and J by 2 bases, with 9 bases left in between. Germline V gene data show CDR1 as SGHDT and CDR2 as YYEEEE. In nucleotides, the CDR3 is TGTGCCAGCAGCCCTGGGGGAAACACTGAAGCTTTCTTT. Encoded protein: CASSPGGNTEAFF. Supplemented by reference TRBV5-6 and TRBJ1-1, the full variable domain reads DAGVTQSPTHLIKTRGQQVTLRCSPKSGHDTVSWYQQALGQGPQFIFQYYEEEERQRGNFPDRFSGHQFPNYSSELNVNALLLGDSALYLCASSPGGNTEAFFGQGTRLTVV.

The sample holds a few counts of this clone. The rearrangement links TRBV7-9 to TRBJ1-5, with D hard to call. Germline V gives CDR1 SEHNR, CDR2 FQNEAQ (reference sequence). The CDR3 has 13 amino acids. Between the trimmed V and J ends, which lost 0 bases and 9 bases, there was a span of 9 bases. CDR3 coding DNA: TGTGCCAGCAGCTTAGCGCAGTTATCGCCCCAGCATTTT. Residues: CASSLAQLSPQHF.